The 5 T cell receptor beta chains below all came from one sample that was sequenced in a study of response to subunit inactivated influenza vaccine. TCRdb reprocessed the RT-PCR reads via MiXCR and lists one record per CDR3 protein. The table lists 700,000 to 800,000 distinct CDR3 sequences, under 20% of them singletons. The material was PBMCs from blood, obtained less than 6 days after vaccination. Every receptor here comes from a man aged 50 to 59 who received an inactivated influenza vaccine.

This clonotype was detected a few times. This chain joins TRBV5-1 and TRBJ2-2, with D possibly TRBD2 on 6 matching bases. The CDR3 has 16 residues. Looked up from germline, CDR1 is SGHRS and CDR2 is YFSETQ. V lost 4 bases to trimming and J lost 2 bases, with 15 bases between them. The CDR3 here is CASSLQAGHNTGELFF. DNA for the CDR3: TGCGCCAGCAGCCTACAAGCGGGCCACAACACCGGGGAGCTGTTTTTT.

This chain uses TRBV10-3 with TRBJ2-5; TRBD1 matches at 7 bases. Germline values: CDR1 ENHRY, CDR2 SYGVKD. J was trimmed by 3 bases and V by 10 bases; bases with no gene match: 11. The CDR3 has 14 amino acids. CDR3 sequence: CATRDSGGEETQYF. CDR3 coding DNA: TGTGCCACAAGGGACAGTGGGGGCGAAGAGACCCAGTACTTC.

This clonotype showed up many times. The J gene is TRBJ2-1, the V gene TRBV20-1, with D unclear. This CDR3 region has 12 residues. V lost 3 bases and J lost 5, with 8 bases in between. Per germline, CDR1 DFQATT and CDR2 SNEGSKA (reference sequence). CDR3: CSASEYHNEQFF. The CDR3 DNA reads as TGCAGTGCTAGCGAATACCACAATGAGCAGTTCTTC.

This clonotype was seen ten or more times. The CDR3 DNA reads TGCGCCAGCAGCCTCCTGGAAGGAGTAACCGGGGAGCTGTTTTTT. Encoded protein: CASSLLEGVTGELFF. The chain couples TRBV5-1 to TRBJ2-2; D is undetermined. The germline V gene encodes CDR1 SGHRS and CDR2 YFSETQ. The V end lost 4 bases, the J end lost 5 bases, and 15 bases lay between the germline ends. The CDR3 totals 15 residues.

This clonotype was observed a handful of times. This chain links TRBV7-2 with TRBJ2-7, with 7 bases matching TRBD2. Germline values: CDR1 SGHTA, CDR2 FQGNSA. With 0 bases clipped from V and 4 bases from J, the junction kept 9 bases outside the gene matches. The CDR3 extends over 16 amino acids. CDR3 protein: CASSLALVDSGYEQYF. In nucleotides, the CDR3 is TGTGCCAGCAGCTTAGCGCTCGTTGATAGCGGGTACGAGCAGTACTTC.